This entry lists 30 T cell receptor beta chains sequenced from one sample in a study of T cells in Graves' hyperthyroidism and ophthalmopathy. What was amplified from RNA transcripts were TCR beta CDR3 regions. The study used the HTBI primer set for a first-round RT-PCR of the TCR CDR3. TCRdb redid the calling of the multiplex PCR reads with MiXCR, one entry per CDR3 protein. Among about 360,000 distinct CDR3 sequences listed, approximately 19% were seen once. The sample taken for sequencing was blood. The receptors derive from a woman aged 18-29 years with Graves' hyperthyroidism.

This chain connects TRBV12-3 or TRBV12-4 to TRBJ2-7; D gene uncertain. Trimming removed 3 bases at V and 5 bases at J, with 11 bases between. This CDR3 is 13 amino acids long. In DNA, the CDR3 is TGTGCCAGCAGTTTCGCGGAATACCACGAGCAGTACTTC. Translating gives CASSFAEYHEQYF.

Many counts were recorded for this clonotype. DNA of the CDR3: TGTGCCAGCAGCTTATTGGGACAGGGTGTTAACACCATATATTTT. It encodes CASSLLGQGVNTIYF. The rearrangement links TRBV7-2 to TRBJ1-3, with 9 bases aligning to TRBD1. Germline V gene sequence: CDR1 SGHTA, CDR2 FQGNSA. V shed 2 bases and J 7 bases; nucleotides not matched to a gene: 6. This CDR3 is 15 amino acids long.

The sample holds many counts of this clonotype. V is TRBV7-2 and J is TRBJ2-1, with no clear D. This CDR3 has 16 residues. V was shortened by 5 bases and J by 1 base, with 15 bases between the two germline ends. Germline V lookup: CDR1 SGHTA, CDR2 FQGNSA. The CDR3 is CASSPISSPSYNEQFF. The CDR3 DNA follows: TGTGCCAGCAGCCCCATTAGCTCCCCTTCCTACAATGAGCAGTTCTTC.

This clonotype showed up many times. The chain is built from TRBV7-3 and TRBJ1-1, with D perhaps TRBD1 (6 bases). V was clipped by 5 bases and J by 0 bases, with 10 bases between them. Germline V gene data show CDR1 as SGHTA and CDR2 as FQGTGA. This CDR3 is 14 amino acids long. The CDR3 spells CASSLGAVNTEAFF. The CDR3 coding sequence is TGTGCCAGCAGCCTGGGGGCGGTGAACACTGAAGCTTTCTTT.

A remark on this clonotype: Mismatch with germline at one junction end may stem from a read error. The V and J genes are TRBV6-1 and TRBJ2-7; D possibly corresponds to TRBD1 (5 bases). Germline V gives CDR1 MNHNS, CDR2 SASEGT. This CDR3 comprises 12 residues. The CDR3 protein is CASRTGTYEQCF. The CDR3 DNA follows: TGTGCCAGCAGAACAGGCACCTACGAGCAGTGCTTC.

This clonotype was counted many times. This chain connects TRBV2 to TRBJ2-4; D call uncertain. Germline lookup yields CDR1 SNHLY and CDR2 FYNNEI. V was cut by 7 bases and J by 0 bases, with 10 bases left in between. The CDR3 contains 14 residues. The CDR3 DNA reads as TGTGCCAGCAATCAAGATCTAGCCAAAAACATTCAGTACTTC. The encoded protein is CASNQDLAKNIQYF.

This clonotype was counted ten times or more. In nucleotides, the CDR3 is TGTGCCAGCAGCCAAGGGGGGCGGACTGAAGCTTTCTTT. This encodes CASSQGGRTEAFF. The chain is built from TRBV28 and TRBJ1-1; TRBD1 is a possible D gene (6 bases). Germline V gives CDR1 MDHEN, CDR2 SYDVKM. Between the trimmed V and J ends, which lost 6 bases and 5 bases, there was a span of 13 bases. The CDR3 totals 13 residues.

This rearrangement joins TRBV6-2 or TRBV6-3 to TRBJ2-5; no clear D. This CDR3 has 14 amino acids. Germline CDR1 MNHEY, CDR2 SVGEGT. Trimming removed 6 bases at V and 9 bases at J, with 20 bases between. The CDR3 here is CASSRLGPRRPQYF. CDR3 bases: TGTGCCAGCAGCCGGTTAGGACCGCGCCGGCCCCAGTACTTC.

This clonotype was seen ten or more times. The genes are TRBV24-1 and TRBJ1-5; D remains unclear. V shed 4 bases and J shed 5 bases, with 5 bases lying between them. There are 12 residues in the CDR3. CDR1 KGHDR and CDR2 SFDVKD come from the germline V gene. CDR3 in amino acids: CATSDRDQPQHF. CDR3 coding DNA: TGTGCCACCAGTGACCGAGATCAGCCCCAGCATTTT.

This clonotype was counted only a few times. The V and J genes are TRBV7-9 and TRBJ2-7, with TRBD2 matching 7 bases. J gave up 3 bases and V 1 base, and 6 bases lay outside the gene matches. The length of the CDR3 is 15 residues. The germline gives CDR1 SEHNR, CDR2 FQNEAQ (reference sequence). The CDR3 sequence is CASSLGGLDGYEQYF. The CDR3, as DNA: TGTGCCAGCAGCTTAGGTGGACTAGACGGCTACGAGCAGTACTTC.

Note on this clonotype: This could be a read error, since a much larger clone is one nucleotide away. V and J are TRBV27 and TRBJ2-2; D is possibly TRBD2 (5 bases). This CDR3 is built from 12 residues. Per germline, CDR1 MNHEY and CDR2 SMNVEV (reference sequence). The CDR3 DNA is TGTGCCAGCAGCCTAGAATCTGGGGAGCTGTGTTTT. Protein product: CASSLESGELCF.

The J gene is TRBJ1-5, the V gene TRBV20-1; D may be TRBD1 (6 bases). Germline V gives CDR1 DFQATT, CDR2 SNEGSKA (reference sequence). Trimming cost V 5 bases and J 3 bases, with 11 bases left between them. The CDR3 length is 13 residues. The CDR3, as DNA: TGCAGTGCTCGCGGGACATTCAATCAGCCCCAGCATTTT. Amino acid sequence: CSARGTFNQPQHF.

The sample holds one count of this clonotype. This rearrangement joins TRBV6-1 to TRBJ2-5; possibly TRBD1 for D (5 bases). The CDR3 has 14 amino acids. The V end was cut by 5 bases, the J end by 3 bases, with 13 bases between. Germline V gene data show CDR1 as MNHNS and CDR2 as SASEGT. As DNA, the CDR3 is TGTGCCAGCAGTACCTGGGGCACGAAAGAGACCCAGTACTTC. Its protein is CASSTWGTKETQYF.

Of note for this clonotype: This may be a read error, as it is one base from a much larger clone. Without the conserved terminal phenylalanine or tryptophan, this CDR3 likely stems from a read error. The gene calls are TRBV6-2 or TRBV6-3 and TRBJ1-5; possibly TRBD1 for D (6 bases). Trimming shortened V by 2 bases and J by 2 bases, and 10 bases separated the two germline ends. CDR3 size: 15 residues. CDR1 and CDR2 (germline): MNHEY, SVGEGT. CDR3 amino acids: CASSYPRQGNQPQHV. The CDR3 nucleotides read TGTGCCAGCAGTTACCCCCGACAGGGCAATCAGCCCCAGCATGTT.

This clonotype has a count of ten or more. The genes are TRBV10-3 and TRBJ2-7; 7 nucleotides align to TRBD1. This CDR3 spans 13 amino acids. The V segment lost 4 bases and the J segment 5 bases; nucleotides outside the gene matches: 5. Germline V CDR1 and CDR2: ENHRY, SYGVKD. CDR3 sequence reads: CAISADDRDEQYF. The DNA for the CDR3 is TGTGCCATCAGTGCGGACGACAGGGACGAGCAGTACTTC.

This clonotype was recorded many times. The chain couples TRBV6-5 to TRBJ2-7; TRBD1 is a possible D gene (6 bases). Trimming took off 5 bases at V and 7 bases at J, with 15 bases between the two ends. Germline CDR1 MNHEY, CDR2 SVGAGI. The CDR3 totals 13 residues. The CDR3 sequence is CASSSPQGREQYF. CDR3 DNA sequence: TGTGCCAGCAGTAGCCCCCAGGGGCGGGAGCAGTACTTC.

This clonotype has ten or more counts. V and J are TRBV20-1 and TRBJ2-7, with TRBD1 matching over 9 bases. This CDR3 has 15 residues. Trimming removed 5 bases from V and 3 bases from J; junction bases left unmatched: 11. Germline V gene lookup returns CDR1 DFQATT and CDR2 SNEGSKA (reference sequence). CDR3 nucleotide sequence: TGCAGTGCTTGGGACAGGACAGGGGTTTTCTACGAGCAGTACTTC. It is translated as CSAWDRTGVFYEQYF.

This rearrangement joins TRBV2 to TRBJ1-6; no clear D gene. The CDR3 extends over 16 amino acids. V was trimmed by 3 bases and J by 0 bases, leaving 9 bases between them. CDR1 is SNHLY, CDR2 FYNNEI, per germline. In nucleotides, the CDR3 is TGTGCCAGCAGTGATCTGACGGACTCCTATAATTCACCCCTCCACTTT. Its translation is CASSDLTDSYNSPLHF. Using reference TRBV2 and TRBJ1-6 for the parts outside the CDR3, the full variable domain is EPEVTQTPSHQVTQMGQEVILRCVPISNHLYFYWYRQILGQKVEFLVSFYNNEISEKSEIFDDQFSVERPDGSNFTLKIRSTKLEDSAMYFCASSDLTDSYNSPLHFGNGTRLTVT.

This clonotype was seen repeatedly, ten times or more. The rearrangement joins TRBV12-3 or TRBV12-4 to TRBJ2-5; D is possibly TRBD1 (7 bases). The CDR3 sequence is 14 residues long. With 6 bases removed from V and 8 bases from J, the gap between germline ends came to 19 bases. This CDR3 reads CASSLVQGGPTQYF. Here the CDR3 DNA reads TGTGCCAGCAGCCTCGTGCAGGGGGGACCAACCCAGTACTTC.

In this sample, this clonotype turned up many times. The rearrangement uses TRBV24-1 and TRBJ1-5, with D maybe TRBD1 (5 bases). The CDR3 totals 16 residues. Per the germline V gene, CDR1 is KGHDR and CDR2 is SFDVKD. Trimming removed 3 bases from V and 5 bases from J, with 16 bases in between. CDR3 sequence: CATSDGAGFRDQPQHF. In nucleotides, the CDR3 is TGTGCCACCAGTGATGGGGCGGGATTTCGAGATCAGCCCCAGCATTTT.

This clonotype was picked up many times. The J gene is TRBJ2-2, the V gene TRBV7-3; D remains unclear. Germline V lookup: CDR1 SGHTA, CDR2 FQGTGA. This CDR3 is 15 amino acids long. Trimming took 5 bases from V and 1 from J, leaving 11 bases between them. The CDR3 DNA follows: TGTGCCAGCAGCAACCCTACTCAGAACACCGGGGAGCTGTTTTTT. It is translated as CASSNPTQNTGELFF.

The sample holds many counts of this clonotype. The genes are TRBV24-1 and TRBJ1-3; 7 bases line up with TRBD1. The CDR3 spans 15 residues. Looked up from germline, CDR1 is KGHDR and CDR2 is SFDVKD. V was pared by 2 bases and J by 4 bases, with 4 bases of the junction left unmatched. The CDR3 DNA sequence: TGTGCCACCAGTGATTCGAGGGGGCCAGGAAACACCATATATTTT. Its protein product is CATSDSRGPGNTIYF.

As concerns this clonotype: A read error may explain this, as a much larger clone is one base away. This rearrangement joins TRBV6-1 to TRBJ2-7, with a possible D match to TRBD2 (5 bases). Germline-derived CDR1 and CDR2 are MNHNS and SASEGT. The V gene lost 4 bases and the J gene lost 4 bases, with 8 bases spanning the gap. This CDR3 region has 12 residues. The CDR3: CASSGTGYEQYF. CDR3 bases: TGTGCCAGCAGTGGGACGGGGTACGAGCAGTACTTC.

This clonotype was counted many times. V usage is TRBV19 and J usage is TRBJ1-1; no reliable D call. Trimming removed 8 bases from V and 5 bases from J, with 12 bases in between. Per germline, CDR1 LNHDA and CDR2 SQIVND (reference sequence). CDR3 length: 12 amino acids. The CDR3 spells CASFTTPTEAFF. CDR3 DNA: TGTGCCAGTTTTACCACCCCAACTGAAGCTTTCTTT.

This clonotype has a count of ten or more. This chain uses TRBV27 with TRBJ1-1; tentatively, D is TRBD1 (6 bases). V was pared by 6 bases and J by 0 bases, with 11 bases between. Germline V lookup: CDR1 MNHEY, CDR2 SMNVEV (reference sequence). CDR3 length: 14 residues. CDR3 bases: TGTGCCAGCAGGAGGACAGCCCTGAACACTGAAGCTTTCTTT. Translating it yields CASRRTALNTEAFF.

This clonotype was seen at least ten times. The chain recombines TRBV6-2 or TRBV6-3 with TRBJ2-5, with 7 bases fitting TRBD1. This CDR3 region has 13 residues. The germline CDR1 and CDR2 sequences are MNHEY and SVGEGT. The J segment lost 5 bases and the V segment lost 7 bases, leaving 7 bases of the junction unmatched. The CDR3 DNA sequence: TGTGCCAGCACCCGGATGACAGGGGAGACCCAGTACTTC. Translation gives CASTRMTGETQYF.

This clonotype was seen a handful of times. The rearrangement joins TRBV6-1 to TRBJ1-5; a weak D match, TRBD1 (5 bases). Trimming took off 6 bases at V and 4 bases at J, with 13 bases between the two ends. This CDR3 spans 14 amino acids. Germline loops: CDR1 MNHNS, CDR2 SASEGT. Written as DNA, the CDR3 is TGTGCCAGCAGGGGCAGGGAGTATAATCAGCCCCAGCATTTT. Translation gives CASRGREYNQPQHF.

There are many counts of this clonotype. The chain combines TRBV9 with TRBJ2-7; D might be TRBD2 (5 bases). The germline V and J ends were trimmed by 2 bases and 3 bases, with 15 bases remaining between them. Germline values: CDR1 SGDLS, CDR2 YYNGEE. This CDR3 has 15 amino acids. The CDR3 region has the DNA TGTGCCAGCAGCGTGGGTCCGGGGTCACTCTACGAGCAGTACTTC. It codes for CASSVGPGSLYEQYF.

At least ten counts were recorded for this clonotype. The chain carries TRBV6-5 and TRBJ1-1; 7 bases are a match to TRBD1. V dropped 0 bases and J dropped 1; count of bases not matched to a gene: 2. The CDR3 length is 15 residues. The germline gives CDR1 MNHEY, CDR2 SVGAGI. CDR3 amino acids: CASSYSGQKNTEAFF. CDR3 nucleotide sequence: TGTGCCAGCAGTTACTCGGGACAGAAGAACACTGAAGCTTTCTTT.

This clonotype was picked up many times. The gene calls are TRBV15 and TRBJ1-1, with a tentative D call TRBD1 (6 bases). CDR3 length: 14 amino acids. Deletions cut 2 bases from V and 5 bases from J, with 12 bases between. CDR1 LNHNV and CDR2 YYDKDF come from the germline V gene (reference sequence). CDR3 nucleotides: TGTGCCACCAGCAGACCAACAGGGAGGACTGAAGCTTTCTTT. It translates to CATSRPTGRTEAFF.